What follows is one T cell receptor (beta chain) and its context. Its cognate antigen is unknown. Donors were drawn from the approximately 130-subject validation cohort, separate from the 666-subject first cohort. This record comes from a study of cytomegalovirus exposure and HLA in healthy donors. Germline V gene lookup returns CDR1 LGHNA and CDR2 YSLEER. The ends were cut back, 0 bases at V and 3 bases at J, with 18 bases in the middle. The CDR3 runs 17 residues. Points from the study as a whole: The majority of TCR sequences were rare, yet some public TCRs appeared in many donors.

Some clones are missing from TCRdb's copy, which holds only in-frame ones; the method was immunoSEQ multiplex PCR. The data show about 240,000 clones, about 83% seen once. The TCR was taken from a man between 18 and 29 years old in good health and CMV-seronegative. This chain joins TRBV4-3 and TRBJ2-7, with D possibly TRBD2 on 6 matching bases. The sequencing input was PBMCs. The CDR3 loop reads CASSQDGGVSGRYEQYF. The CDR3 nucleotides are TGCGCCAGCAGCCAAGATGGCGGGGTCAGCGGTCGCTACGAGCAGTACTTC.